These T cell receptor beta chains were read from a single sample in a study of blood T cell repertoires in COVID-19. This table comes from immunoSEQ multiplex PCR, and its TCRdb copy is limited to in-frame clones, with some not included. Of approximately 220,000 clones listed, roughly 85% are singletons. Sequences were obtained from PBMCs or T cells enriched from blood (not recorded which). These receptors were taken from a middle-aged man who had recovered from COVID-19. The CDR3 runs from the conserved cysteine through the conserved F or W. A D gene is named only where the DNA matches it firmly. Only part of the rows carry a size: once, few, many, or a class if the clone is expanded.

>.|TRBJ2-7|TRBV7-2|.
CASSVGYAYEQYF
TGTGCCAGCAGCGTCGGGTATGCCTACGAGCAGTACTTC
>.|TRBJ1-5|TRBV28|.
CASSWTLYSNQPQHF
TGTGCCAGCAGTTGGACACTGTATAGCAATCAGCCCCAGCATTTT
>.|TRBJ2-7|TRBV20-1|TRBD1
CSADRVDEQYF
TGCAGTGCTGACAGGGTTGACGAGCAGTACTTC
>.|TRBJ1-2|TRBV4-1|TRBD1
CASSQATGGVGYTF
TGCGCCAGCAGCCAAGCAACAGGGGGTGTGGGCTACACCTTC
>.|TRBJ1-1|TRBV19|.
CASRQGVEAFF
TGTGCCAGTAGGCAAGGGGTTGAAGCTTTCTTT
>.|TRBJ2-7|TRBV5-4|.
CASSLQGSGEQYF
TGTGCCAGCAGCTTGCAGGGATCGGGCGAGCAGTACTTC
>.|TRBJ2-7|TRBV6-5|TRBD2
CASRPGLRYEQYF
TGTGCCAGCAGACCGGGACTACGGTACGAGCAGTACTTC
>few|TRBJ2-3|TRBV23-1|.
CASSQSEAVPRTDTQYF
TGCGCCAGCAGTCAATCGGAGGCGGTACCTCGCACAGATACGCAGTATTTT
>few|TRBJ1-5|TRBV28|TRBD1
CASSLRVGSRTGNQPQHF
TGTGCCAGCAGTTTACGCGTAGGGTCCCGGACAGGGAATCAGCCCCAGCATTTT
>.|TRBJ2-1|TRBV28|TRBD2
CASSPRIIAGSGINNEQFF
TGTGCCAGCAGCCCCAGGATTATAGCGGGATCGGGTATTAACAATGAGCAGTTCTTC
>.|TRBJ2-1|TRBV2|TRBD2
CASTPGLAVEQFF
TGTGCCAGCACCCCGGGACTAGCGGTAGAGCAGTTCTTC
>.|TRBJ2-1|TRBV5-1|TRBD2
CASTLTSGLDEQFF
TGCGCCAGCACCTTGACTAGCGGGCTCGATGAGCAGTTCTTC
>.|TRBJ1-1|TRBV7-2|.
CASSFPGRQNTEAFF
TGTGCCAGCAGCTTCCCGGGAAGGCAGAACACTGAAGCTTTCTTT
>.|TRBJ2-1|TRBV6-1|.
CASSEWRRATYNEQFF
TGTGCCAGCAGTGAATGGCGGAGAGCGACCTACAATGAGCAGTTCTTC
>.|TRBJ1-6|TRBV10-1|TRBD1
CASSEEGGDSPLHF
TGCGCCAGCAGTGAAGAAGGGGGCGATTCACCCCTCCACTTT
>.|TRBJ2-1|TRBV27|TRBD2
CASSSLGGRDYNEQFF
TGTGCCAGCAGTTCTCTGGGCGGGAGGGACTACAATGAGCAGTTCTTC